This T cell receptor beta chain emerged from a study of T cells in localized non-small cell lung cancer. Study observations and caveats: In uninvolved adjacent lung, T cell clonality reached its highest value, exceeding tumor. The tumor had only one region sequenced, so heterogeneity remains possible. Adjacent lung exhibited a median of 57 among the 100 most abundant tumor clones.

Using immunoSEQ multiplex PCR, the repertoire was profiled, and TCRdb retains in-frame clones only, with some absent. The sample shows some 2,800 clones, approximately 29% of them seen only once. This clone is medium-sized (0.01 to 0.1%). Its antigen remains unknown. Trimming took 3 bases from V and 0 from J, leaving 9 bases between them. The CDR3 loop spans 14 amino acids. Germline V gene lookup returns CDR1 MNHGY and CDR2 SAAAGT. The rearrangement uses TRBV6-8 and TRBJ2-7; D gene unclear. The receptor was derived from a male donor aged 60 or older with stage II squamous cell lung carcinoma. This specimen consisted of lung tumor tissue, obtained before any cancer treatment. The CDR3 bases are TGTGCCAGCAGTTATCGGGCCTCCTCCTACGAGCAGTACTTC. Residues: CASSYRASSYEQYF.